Below, 19 T cell receptor beta chains from the same sample are listed, as sequenced in a study of blood T cell repertoires in COVID-19. Clones were sequenced by immunoSEQ multiplex PCR, and TCRdb holds only the in-frame ones, with some missing. The sample yields more than 200,000 clones, approximately 86% seen once. The source material was PBMCs or T cells enriched from blood (not recorded which). Source of these receptors: a woman between 50 and 59 years old who had recovered from COVID-19.

The CDR3 sequence is CASSIPSNTGELFF. The DNA for the CDR3 is TGTGCCAGTAGTATTCCGAGCAACACCGGGGAGCTGTTTTTT. The chain couples TRBV19 to TRBJ2-2; D not resolved. Trimming removed 3 bases at V and 2 bases at J, with 7 bases between. Germline CDR1 is LNHDA and CDR2 is SQIVND (reference sequence). This CDR3 is built from 14 residues.

The sample holds one count of this clone. The chain uses TRBV4-1 and TRBJ1-1; 9 bases are a match to TRBD1. Trimming removed 4 bases from V and 2 bases from J; junction bases left unmatched: 5. Germline CDR1 is MGHRA and CDR2 is YSYEKL. The CDR3 runs 15 residues. CDR3 sequence: CASSLRDRDNTEAFF. CDR3 DNA: TGCGCCAGCAGCCTCCGGGACAGGGATAACACTGAAGCTTTCTTT.

The CDR3 DNA is TGTGCCAGCAGTTCTTGGACAGGCAACCTCCACGAGCAGTACTTC. Protein sequence: CASSSWTGNLHEQYF. The rearrangement links TRBV27 to TRBJ2-7, with 7 bases matching TRBD1. The V segment lost 4 bases and the J segment 5 bases; nucleotides outside the gene matches: 11. This CDR3 comprises 15 residues. CDR1 and CDR2 (germline): MNHEY, SMNVEV (reference sequence).

V is TRBV3-1 (or the pseudogene TRBV3-2) and J is TRBJ1-5, with a possible D match to TRBD1 (6 bases). The CDR3 runs 15 residues. CDR1 and CDR2 from the germline V gene are LGHDT and YNNKEL (reference sequence). Trimming took 4 bases from V and 2 from J, leaving 12 bases between them. The CDR3 loop reads CASSLGGGGNQPQHF. As DNA, the CDR3 is TGTGCCAGCAGCCTCGGGGGGGGCGGCAATCAGCCCCAGCATTTT.

V usage is TRBV20-1 and J usage is TRBJ1-1, with D uncertain. Germline-derived CDR1 and CDR2 are DFQATT and SNEGSKA (reference sequence). There are 14 residues in the CDR3. The V and J ends lost 3 bases and 2 bases respectively, with 13 bases between them. CDR3 loop: CSASRGGRNTEAFF. The CDR3 nucleotides read TGCAGTGCTAGTCGTGGAGGCCGTAACACTGAAGCTTTCTTT.

This clone has only one observation. The gene calls are TRBV30 and TRBJ2-3, with D tentatively TRBD2 (5 bases). The germline V and J ends were trimmed by 1 base and 6 bases, with 14 bases remaining between them. The germline V gene has CDR1 GTSNPN and CDR2 SVGIG (reference sequence). The CDR3 is 14 residues long. The DNA for the CDR3 is TGTGCCTGGAGTGAAGGGAGAAAGTCCGATACGCAGTATTTT. This codes for CAWSEGRKSDTQYF.

This chain joins TRBV29-1 and TRBJ2-7, with TRBD1 matching over 10 bases. The V and J ends lost 8 bases and 3 bases, in that order; junction bases with no gene match: 4. There are 12 residues in the CDR3. From germline, CDR1 is SQVTM and CDR2 ANQGSEA. CDR3 DNA: TGCAGCCCCCGGACAGGGGGCTACGAGCAGTACTTC. Amino acids: CSPRTGGYEQYF.

The gene calls are TRBV5-1 and TRBJ1-4, with a tentative D call TRBD1 (6 bases). The CDR3 runs to 15 residues. CDR1 and CDR2 from the germline V gene are SGHRS and YFSETQ. V was cut by 3 bases and J by 6 bases, with 15 bases left in between. The CDR3: CASSSEGGRDEKLFF. The CDR3 DNA sequence: TGCGCCAGCAGCTCGGAGGGGGGGCGCGATGAAAAACTGTTTTTT. Looking up the rest from reference TRBV5-1 and TRBJ1-4 gives the full variable domain: KAGVTQTPRYLIKTRGQQVTLSCSPISGHRSVSWYQQTPGQGLQFLFEYFSETQRNKGNFPGRFSGRQFSNSRSEMNVSTLELGDSALYLCASSSEGGRDEKLFFGSGTQLSVL.

This clone was found once. The V gene is TRBV16, the J gene TRBJ2-7; TRBD1 matches 8 bases. This CDR3 spans 15 amino acids. V trimming: 6 bases; J trimming: 0 bases; junction bases outside the gene matches: 7. Germline V gene lookup returns CDR1 KGHSY and CDR2 FQNENV. This CDR3 reads CASSPGGGSSYEQYF. The CDR3 DNA sequence: TGTGCCAGCAGTCCAGGGGGCGGATCCTCCTACGAGCAGTACTTC.

The chain carries TRBV19 and TRBJ2-6; 8 bases agree with TRBD1. CDR1 is LNHDA, CDR2 SQIVND, per germline (reference sequence). V trimming: 7 bases; J trimming: 0 bases; junction bases outside the gene matches: 5. This CDR3 is 16 amino acids long. The CDR3 bases are TGTGCCAGTACCACAGGGGGAGCCTCTGGGGCCAACGTCCTGACTTTC. Translating gives CASTTGGASGANVLTF.

The chain carries TRBV6-5 and TRBJ2-7; the match to TRBD2 covers 10 bases. V gave up 0 bases and J gave up 1 base; unmatched junction bases: 3. In germline, CDR1 is MNHEY, CDR2 SVGAGI. The CDR3 length is 16 residues. The CDR3 spells CASSYSRLAGSYEQYF. Written as DNA, the CDR3 is TGTGCCAGCAGTTACTCAAGACTAGCGGGTTCCTACGAGCAGTACTTC.

The chain recombines TRBV12-3 or TRBV12-4 with TRBJ2-1; D ambiguous. The CDR3 has 12 residues. Trimming shortened V by 6 bases and J by 5 bases, and 8 bases separated the two germline ends. The CDR3 region is CASRQADNEQFF. The CDR3 DNA is TGTGCCAGCAGGCAGGCTGACAATGAGCAGTTCTTC.

The V and J genes are TRBV27 and TRBJ2-1; 14 positions agree with TRBD2. The CDR3 is 15 residues long. Unmatched junction bases numbered 3, after V lost 4 bases and J lost 7 bases. Germline loops: CDR1 MNHEY, CDR2 SMNVEV (reference sequence). The CDR3 loop is CASSSGLAGVNEQFF. The DNA for the CDR3 is TGTGCCAGCAGTTCGGGACTAGCGGGAGTGAATGAGCAGTTCTTC.

This clone was counted a few times. J is TRBJ2-7 and V is TRBV7-9; 10 bases line up with TRBD2. CDR1 is SEHNR and CDR2 is FQNEAQ in the germline V gene (reference sequence). Losses at the gene ends were 0 bases for V and 5 bases for J; bases not matched to a gene: 4. CDR3 length: 15 amino acids. In DNA, the CDR3 is TGTGCCAGCAGCTTAGCGGGGCTAGCGGGAGACGAGCAGTACTTC. Translating gives CASSLAGLAGDEQYF. Based on the CDR3 plus reference TRBV7-9 and TRBJ2-7, the full variable domain is DTGVSQNPRHKITKRGQNVTFRCDPISEHNRLYWYRQTLGQGPEFLTYFQNEAQLEKSRLLSDRFSAERPKGSFSTLEIQRTEQGDSAMYLCASSLAGLAGDEQYFGPGTRLTVT.

The chain employs TRBV10-3 and TRBJ2-2, with TRBD1 matching over 9 bases. The CDR3 loop spans 16 amino acids. The V gene end was trimmed by 4 bases and the J gene end by 6 bases; junction bases not matched to a gene: 9. Germline V gene lookup returns CDR1 ENHRY and CDR2 SYGVKD. The CDR3, as DNA: TGTGCCATCAGTGGTCGGGGACAGGGTCAATCCGGGGAGCTGTTTTTT. It is translated as CAISGRGQGQSGELFF.

The chain carries TRBV5-1 and TRBJ2-1; tentative D call: TRBD2 (7 bases). Trimming took 3 bases from V and 7 from J, leaving 20 bases between them. CDR1 SGHRS and CDR2 YFSETQ come from the germline V gene. CDR3 length equals 16 residues. The CDR3 is CASSYLAGAPANEQFF. As DNA, the CDR3 is TGCGCCAGCAGCTACCTCGCGGGGGCCCCGGCGAATGAGCAGTTCTTC. Full variable domain (remainder filled in from reference TRBV5-1 and TRBJ2-1): KAGVTQTPRYLIKTRGQQVTLSCSPISGHRSVSWYQQTPGQGLQFLFEYFSETQRNKGNFPGRFSGRQFSNSRSEMNVSTLELGDSALYLCASSYLAGAPANEQFFGPGTRLTVL.

The chain links TRBV9 to TRBJ2-4; a possible D gene is TRBD1 (8 bases). CDR1 and CDR2 (germline): SGDLS, YYNGEE. The V end lost 4 bases, the J end lost 8 bases, and 16 bases lay between the germline ends. The CDR3 runs 14 residues. CDR3 in amino acids: CASSPGQGGYIQYF. The CDR3 DNA sequence: TGTGCCAGCAGCCCAGGACAGGGAGGGTACATTCAGTACTTC.

This sequence joins TRBV10-3 and TRBJ1-4; 8 bases map to TRBD1. V was clipped by 10 bases and J by 6 bases; unmatched bases: 4. CDR1 is ENHRY, CDR2 SYGVKD, per germline. The CDR3 loop spans 12 amino acids. CDR3 amino acids: CATRGLDEKLFF. The CDR3 nucleotides read TGTGCCACCAGGGGGCTGGATGAAAAACTGTTTTTT.

This chain connects TRBV2 to TRBJ1-1; TRBD1 agrees at 7 bases. The germline V gene encodes CDR1 SNHLY and CDR2 FYNNEI. The J segment lost 1 base and the V segment lost 7 bases, leaving 6 bases of the junction unmatched. CDR3 length: 14 amino acids. CDR3 amino acids: CASMRGLENTEAFF. The CDR3 region has the DNA TGTGCCAGCATGAGGGGGCTGGAGAACACTGAAGCTTTCTTT.